Listed below are T cell receptor beta chains from one sample, sequenced in a study of shared clonotypes between healthy human individuals. TCRdb's table, derived via immunoSEQ multiplex PCR, lists solely in-frame clones and lacks some. The table records about 2.4 million clones, roughly 93% of them present only once. Specimen: naive CD4+ T cells from PBMCs. Every receptor here comes from a man between 18 and 35 years old in good health. Some clones in this sample may be carry-over from other donors' samples. Both conserved end residues are part of each CDR3. Fields, in order: V gene, J gene, clone size, D gene, CDR3 protein, CDR3 DNA. The D gene is left open where the match is weak. The listing skips clone size in some rows; elsewhere it reads once, few, many or a size class.

>TRBV9|TRBJ2-5|.|TRBD2
CASSPRGLAQGQETQYF
TGTGCCAGCAGCCCGAGGGGACTAGCGCAAGGACAAGAGACCCAGTACTTC
>TRBV6-6|TRBJ1-2|.|TRBD1
CASSYSGGDRGYGYTF
TGTGCCAGCAGTTACTCGGGTGGGGACAGGGGCTATGGCTACACCTTC
>TRBV5-4|TRBJ1-1|.|.
CASSLGGINTEAFF
TGTGCCAGCAGCTTGGGGGGAATAAACACTGAAGCTTTCTTT
>TRBV2|TRBJ2-7|.|TRBD1
CASVGGQGSYEQYF
TGTGCCAGCGTTGGGGGACAGGGGAGCTACGAGCAGTACTTC
>TRBV2|TRBJ1-2|.|TRBD1
CASSDWAGGYGYTF
TGTGCCAGCAGTGACTGGGCAGGGGGCTATGGCTACACCTTC
>TRBV28|TRBJ1-4|.|.
CASMSGRVWEKLFF
TGTGCCAGCATGTCAGGCAGGGTTTGGGAAAAACTGTTTTTT
>TRBV28|TRBJ2-7|.|.
CASSSLVLQYEQYF
TGTGCCAGCAGTTCCCTGGTTTTACAATACGAGCAGTACTTC
>TRBV29-1|TRBJ2-7|.|.
CSVVVFREIHEQYF
TGCAGCGTTGTAGTTTTTAGAGAAATCCACGAGCAGTACTTC
>TRBV2|TRBJ2-2|.|.
CASLYHGGELFF
TGTGCCAGCCTCTATCATGGGGGGGAGCTGTTTTTT
>TRBV29-1|TRBJ1-1|.|.
CSVAPHISYTEAFF
TGCAGCGTTGCCCCCCACATAAGTTACACTGAAGCTTTCTTT
>TRBV7-2|TRBJ2-7|.|.
CASSLNGNEQYF
TGTGCCAGCAGCTTAAATGGGAACGAGCAGTACTTC
>TRBV6-6|TRBJ1-1|once|.
CASNPGTMNTEAFF
TGTGCCAGCAACCCCGGAACGATGAACACTGAAGCTTTCTTT
>TRBV6-5|TRBJ2-2|.|.
CASSGWTGELFF
TGTGCCAGCAGTGGGTGGACCGGGGAGCTGTTTTTT
>TRBV7-8|TRBJ1-3|.|.
CASSFLGTFSGNTIYF
TGTGCCAGCAGCTTCTTAGGAACGTTCTCTGGAAACACCATATATTTT
>TRBV11-1|TRBJ2-3|.|.
CASSLLGVASTDTQYF
TGTGCCAGCAGCTTATTGGGTGTGGCTAGCACAGATACGCAGTATTTT
>TRBV18|TRBJ2-1|.|.
CASSPQARREEQFF
TGTGCCAGCTCACCACAGGCACGACGGGAGGAGCAGTTCTTC
>TRBV7-9|TRBJ2-7|.|.
CASSPRGAIPGEQYF
TGTGCCAGCAGCCCCCGCGGGGCTATCCCCGGCGAGCAGTACTTC
>TRBV7-9|TRBJ2-3|.|TRBD2
CASSLSGSIPTDTQYF
TGTGCCAGCAGCCTTAGCGGGAGTATTCCCACAGATACGCAGTATTTT
>TRBV2|TRBJ1-4|.|.
CASSSRGELYEKLFF
TGTGCCAGCAGTTCTCGAGGGGAATTGTATGAAAAACTGTTTTTT
>TRBV10-3|TRBJ2-7|.|TRBD2
CAISWTSGTSTYEQYF
TGTGCCATCAGTTGGACTAGCGGTACCTCAACCTACGAGCAGTACTTC
>TRBV28|TRBJ2-7|.|.
CASSFTGYSSYEQYF
TGTGCCAGCAGTTTCACAGGGTACAGCTCCTACGAGCAGTACTTC
>TRBV6-5|TRBJ2-3|.|.
CASRRLSSDTQYF
TGTGCCAGCAGACGACTATCGTCAGATACGCAGTATTTT
>TRBV19|TRBJ2-5|.|TRBD2
CASSIAAGVLETQYF
TGTGCCAGTAGTATTGCAGCGGGAGTGTTGGAGACCCAGTACTTC
>TRBV11-2|TRBJ2-2|.|.
CASTQRSANTGELFF
TGTGCCAGCACCCAGCGGAGCGCGAACACCGGGGAGCTGTTTTTT
>TRBV5-1|TRBJ2-1|.|TRBD2
CASSLAGGRVYNEQFF
TGCGCCAGCAGCTTGGCCGGCGGGAGGGTCTACAATGAGCAGTTCTTC
>TRBV2|TRBJ2-7|.|.
CASSDPSELSYEQYF
TGTGCCAGCAGTGATCCTAGCGAGCTTTCCTACGAGCAGTACTTC
>TRBV6-1|TRBJ1-1|.|.
CASSTSGQTMEAFF
TGTGCCAGCAGTACCTCCGGACAGACAATGGAAGCTTTCTTT
>TRBV7-6|TRBJ2-6|.|.
CASSLGQGASGANVLTF
TGTGCCAGCAGCTTAGGGCAGGGCGCCTCTGGGGCCAACGTCCTGACTTTC
>TRBV27|TRBJ2-2|.|TRBD2
CASSLGASGRAVGTGELFF
TGTGCCAGCAGTTTGGGGGCTAGCGGGAGAGCTGTAGGTACCGGGGAGCTGTTTTTT
>TRBV4-2|TRBJ1-1|.|.
CASSQGVSKGNTEAFF
TGTGCCAGCAGCCAAGGGGTTAGTAAGGGGAACACTGAAGCTTTCTTT
>TRBV10-3|TRBJ2-5|.|TRBD1
CAIKGQGLRETQYF
TGTGCCATCAAGGGACAGGGCCTCCGGGAGACCCAGTACTTC
>TRBV28|TRBJ1-2|.|.
CASSSMAEGGYTF
TGTGCCAGCAGTTCGATGGCGGAGGGTGGCTACACCTTC
>TRBV10-3|TRBJ2-1|.|TRBD2
CAIRPHSGDNNEQFF
TGTGCCATCAGACCTCATAGCGGGGATAACAATGAGCAGTTCTTC
>TRBV6-1|TRBJ1-1|.|.
CASMEGLTEAFF
TGTGCCAGCATGGAAGGTTTGACTGAAGCTTTCTTT
>TRBV18|TRBJ2-7|.|.
CASSDHGEQYF
TGTGCCAGCTCAGACCATGGCGAGCAGTACTTC
>TRBV5-1|TRBJ1-1|.|.
CASSLGQGRTEAFF
TGCGCCAGCAGCTTGGGGCAGGGGAGAACTGAAGCTTTCTTT
>TRBV25-1|TRBJ2-7|.|.
CASSDSRGLYEQYF
TGTGCCAGCAGTGACAGCAGGGGCCTCTACGAGCAGTACTTC
>TRBV2|TRBJ2-1|.|TRBD2
CASNGGRSYNEQFF
TGTGCCAGCAACGGCGGGAGGTCCTACAATGAGCAGTTCTTC
>TRBV7-2|TRBJ1-2|.|.
CASSFVGGYGYTF
TGTGCCAGCAGCTTTGTAGGGGGCTATGGCTACACCTTC
>TRBV7-3|TRBJ2-7|.|.
CASSLSGLEAPQYF
TGTGCCAGCAGCTTAAGCGGATTGGAGGCCCCCCAGTACTTC
>TRBV28|TRBJ2-1|.|TRBD1
CASSSTQTGGIEQFF
TGTGCCAGCAGTTCAACTCAAACAGGGGGCATTGAGCAGTTCTTC
>TRBV7-2|TRBJ1-2|.|.
CASSLEWGGHGYTF
TGTGCCAGCAGCTTAGAATGGGGGGGTCATGGCTACACCTTC
>TRBV11-2|TRBJ2-2|.|TRBD2
CASSLVLTSGLTGELFF
TGTGCCAGCAGCTTAGTATTAACTAGCGGCCTCACCGGGGAGCTGTTTTTT
>TRBV28|TRBJ2-3|.|.
CASTIRGGMGADTQYF
TGTGCCAGCACCATAAGGGGGGGAATGGGCGCAGATACGCAGTATTTT
>TRBV4-1|TRBJ2-7|.|TRBD1
CASSHDPDRVSYEQYF
TGCGCCAGCAGCCATGATCCGGACAGGGTCTCCTACGAGCAGTACTTC
>TRBV14|TRBJ1-1|once|.
CASRLQGDTEAFF
TGTGCCAGCAGACTTCAGGGCGATACTGAAGCTTTCTTT
>TRBV28|TRBJ1-1|few|.
CASSPGREEAFF
TGTGCCAGCAGCCCCGGGCGGGAGGAAGCTTTCTTT
>TRBV28|TRBJ2-1|.|TRBD2
CASRSGTGNEQFF
TGTGCCAGCCGCAGCGGGACTGGAAATGAGCAGTTCTTC
>TRBV2|TRBJ2-2|.|TRBD2
CASTALAAYTGELFF
TGTGCCAGCACCGCGCTAGCGGCCTACACCGGGGAGCTGTTTTTT
>TRBV5-1|TRBJ2-7|.|.
CASSGTSDGSREQYF
TGCGCCAGCAGCGGGACCTCGGACGGATCTAGGGAGCAGTACTTC
>TRBV6-6|TRBJ1-6|.|TRBD1
CASSLEGQEYNSPLHF
TGTGCCAGCAGCCTCGAGGGACAGGAATATAATTCACCCCTCCACTTT
>TRBV9|TRBJ2-5|.|.
CASSPNPVGAQETQYF
TGTGCCAGCAGCCCCAATCCGGTGGGGGCCCAAGAGACCCAGTACTTC
>TRBV6-5|TRBJ1-2|few|.
CASSRGGDGYTF
TGTGCCAGCAGCCGGGGGGGGGATGGCTACACCTTC
>TRBV11-3|TRBJ1-5|.|TRBD1
CASSPQTQGINQPQHF
TGCGCCAGCAGCCCACAGACACAGGGGATCAATCAGCCCCAGCATTTT
>TRBV4-2|TRBJ2-3|.|TRBD2
CASSPTGLRTDTQYF
TGTGCCAGCAGCCCCACGGGACTACGCACAGATACGCAGTATTTT
>TRBV28|TRBJ2-7|.|.
CASSFRWRAEQYF
TGTGCCAGCAGTTTCCGGTGGAGGGCCGAGCAGTACTTC
>TRBV6-5|TRBJ2-7|.|TRBD1
CASSPGQGAYEQYF
TGTGCCAGCAGTCCGGGACAGGGGGCCTACGAGCAGTACTTC
>TRBV28|TRBJ2-1|.|TRBD1
CASSPRGQGSYNEQFF
TGTGCCAGCAGTCCTAGGGGACAGGGCTCCTACAATGAGCAGTTCTTC
>TRBV5-1|TRBJ2-2|once|.
CASSYGANTGELFF
TGCGCCAGCAGCTACGGTGCGAACACCGGGGAGCTGTTTTTT
>TRBV29-1|TRBJ2-7|.|TRBD2
CSARGGAGPYEQYF
TGCAGCGCCCGCGGGGGGGCAGGCCCCTACGAGCAGTACTTC